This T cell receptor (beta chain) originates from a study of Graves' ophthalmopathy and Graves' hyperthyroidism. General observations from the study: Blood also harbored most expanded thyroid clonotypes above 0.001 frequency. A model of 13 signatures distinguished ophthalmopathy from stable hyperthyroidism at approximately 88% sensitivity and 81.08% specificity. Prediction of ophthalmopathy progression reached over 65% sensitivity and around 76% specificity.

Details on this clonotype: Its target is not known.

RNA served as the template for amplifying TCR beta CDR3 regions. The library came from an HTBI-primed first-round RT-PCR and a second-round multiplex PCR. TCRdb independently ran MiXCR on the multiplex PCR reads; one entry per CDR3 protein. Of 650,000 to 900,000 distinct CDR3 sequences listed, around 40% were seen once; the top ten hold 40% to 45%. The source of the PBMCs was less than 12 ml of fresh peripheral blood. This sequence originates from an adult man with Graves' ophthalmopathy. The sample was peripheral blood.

CDR3 in DNA: TGTGCCATCAGTGCCGGGACAGGGGGCTATGGCTACACCTTC. Translated, it gives CAISAGTGGYGYTF. The rearrangement joins TRBV10-3 to TRBJ1-2; 11 nucleotides match TRBD1. Germline V gives CDR1 ENHRY, CDR2 SYGVKD. The J segment lost 4 bases and the V segment lost 4 bases, leaving 2 bases of the junction unmatched. The CDR3 consists of 14 residues.